This TCR beta chain was observed in a study of cytomegalovirus exposure and HLA in healthy donors. Data came from immunoSEQ multiplex PCR; TCRdb stores just in-frame clones and leaves some out. The table records some 290,000 clones, approximately 86% of them present only once. Overall study findings and caveats: The investigators catalogued 164 TCR beta chains as cytomegalovirus-associated. Under in vitro conditions, a few CMV-associated chains were confirmed as specific for CMV antigens.

For this clone: Antigen specificity is unknown.

This TCR was recovered from a man aged 30 to 39 in good health and CMV-seronegative. Sample: PBMCs.

CDR3 protein: CASSQGTPGGEQYF. Written as DNA, the CDR3 is TGTGCCAGCAGCCAGGGGACCCCCGGGGGCGAGCAGTACTTC. This chain links TRBV14 with TRBJ2-7, with D possibly matching TRBD2 (6 bases). Germline-derived CDR1 and CDR2 are SGHDN and FVKESK. Between the trimmed V and J ends, which lost 3 bases and 6 bases, there was a span of 15 bases. The CDR3 is made up of 14 amino acids.